This is a list of T cell receptor beta chains from one sample in a study of blood T cell repertoires in COVID-19. TCRdb's table, derived via immunoSEQ multiplex PCR, lists solely in-frame clones and lacks some. This table holds roughly 260,000 clones, approximately 86% found once. Material: PBMCs or T cells enriched from blood (not recorded which). These receptors all stem from a woman in her 30s with acute COVID-19. Each CDR3 is given with its conserved first and last residue. The order of the fields is D gene, V gene, clone size, J gene, CDR3 protein, CDR3 DNA. The D gene is left open where the match is weak. Expanded clones get a size class; other rows say once, few or many, or leave the size out.

d_gene: TRBD2
v_gene: TRBV7-2
abundance: -
j_gene: TRBJ2-7
CDR3aa: CASSLAGSGGPFEQYF
CDR3nt: TGTGCCAGCAGCTTAGCAGGGTCGGGGGGGCCGTTCGAGCAGTACTTC

d_gene: -
v_gene: TRBV15
abundance: -
j_gene: TRBJ1-2
CDR3aa: CATSPQTEGEGYTF
CDR3nt: TGTGCCACCAGCCCCCAAACTGAGGGCGAAGGCTACACCTTC

d_gene: TRBD1
v_gene: TRBV7-2
abundance: -
j_gene: TRBJ2-1
CDR3aa: CASSLDLGQGNEQFF
CDR3nt: TGTGCCAGCAGCTTAGACTTGGGACAGGGGAATGAGCAGTTCTTC

d_gene: -
v_gene: TRBV10-3
abundance: -
j_gene: TRBJ2-7
CDR3aa: CAISEGEYEQYF
CDR3nt: TGTGCCATCAGTGAGGGGGAGTACGAGCAGTACTTC

d_gene: TRBD2
v_gene: TRBV7-2
abundance: -
j_gene: TRBJ2-7
CDR3aa: CASSLRAGGPYEQYF
CDR3nt: TGTGCCAGCAGCTTACGAGCGGGGGGGCCCTACGAGCAGTACTTC

d_gene: -
v_gene: TRBV2
abundance: -
j_gene: TRBJ1-2
CDR3aa: CASSDVRWDKYGYTF
CDR3nt: TGTGCCAGCAGTGATGTTCGGTGGGACAAATATGGCTACACCTTC

d_gene: TRBD1
v_gene: TRBV27
abundance: -
j_gene: TRBJ2-7
CDR3aa: CASSPTRGPYEQYF
CDR3nt: TGTGCCAGCAGTCCAACCAGGGGGCCCTACGAGCAGTACTTC

d_gene: -
v_gene: TRBV14
abundance: -
j_gene: TRBJ2-7
CDR3aa: CASSQDPGSEQYF
CDR3nt: TGTGCCAGCAGCCAAGATCCAGGGTCCGAGCAGTACTTC

d_gene: TRBD2
v_gene: TRBV5-5
abundance: -
j_gene: TRBJ2-7
CDR3aa: CASSTGLAVSYEQYF
CDR3nt: TGTGCCAGCAGCACGGGACTAGCGGTTTCCTACGAGCAGTACTTC

d_gene: -
v_gene: TRBV14
abundance: -
j_gene: TRBJ2-5
CDR3aa: CASSQDPRQWPGDQETQYF
CDR3nt: TGTGCCAGCAGCCAAGACCCCCGACAGTGGCCTGGGGACCAAGAGACCCAGTACTTC

d_gene: -
v_gene: TRBV5-8
abundance: once
j_gene: TRBJ1-4
CDR3aa: CASSPETVNEKLFF
CDR3nt: TGTGCCAGCAGCCCAGAGACAGTTAATGAAAAACTGTTTTTT

d_gene: -
v_gene: TRBV3-1/TRBV3-2
abundance: -
j_gene: TRBJ2-2
CDR3aa: CASSQALLDGELFF
CDR3nt: TGTGCCAGCAGCCAAGCTCTCCTAGACGGGGAGCTGTTTTTT

d_gene: TRBD1
v_gene: TRBV7-2
abundance: -
j_gene: TRBJ1-3
CDR3aa: CASSALGPLTGTGNTIYF
CDR3nt: TGTGCCAGCAGCGCCCTAGGACCCCTGACAGGGACTGGAAACACCATATATTTT

d_gene: -
v_gene: TRBV5-1
abundance: -
j_gene: TRBJ1-1
CDR3aa: CASSLSPLNTEAFF
CDR3nt: TGCGCCAGCAGCTTATCTCCCTTGAACACTGAAGCTTTCTTT

d_gene: -
v_gene: TRBV10-3
abundance: -
j_gene: TRBJ1-6
CDR3aa: CATGQVKDPLHF
CDR3nt: TGTGCCACCGGTCAGGTTAAAGATCCCCTCCACTTT

d_gene: TRBD2
v_gene: TRBV7-2
abundance: -
j_gene: TRBJ2-4
CDR3aa: CASSLISGGGLNIQYF
CDR3nt: TGTGCCAGCAGCTTAATTAGCGGGGGTGGTTTAAACATTCAGTACTTC

d_gene: TRBD1
v_gene: TRBV2
abundance: -
j_gene: TRBJ1-5
CDR3aa: CASSGDRESDQPQHF
CDR3nt: TGTGCCAGCAGTGGGGACAGGGAGAGTGATCAGCCCCAGCATTTT

d_gene: -
v_gene: TRBV30
abundance: once
j_gene: TRBJ1-5
CDR3aa: CAWSVKATATGQPQHF
CDR3nt: TGTGCCTGGAGTGTCAAAGCGACTGCGACCGGTCAGCCCCAGCATTTT

d_gene: -
v_gene: TRBV13
abundance: -
j_gene: TRBJ1-3
CDR3aa: CASSGISGNTIYF
CDR3nt: TGTGCCAGTTCCGGGATCTCTGGAAACACCATATATTTT

d_gene: -
v_gene: TRBV18
abundance: -
j_gene: TRBJ2-3
CDR3aa: CASSPMSAVTDTQYF
CDR3nt: TGTGCCAGCTCACCAATGAGCGCGGTCACAGATACGCAGTATTTT

d_gene: -
v_gene: TRBV7-9
abundance: -
j_gene: TRBJ1-5
CDR3aa: CASSLQANQPQHF
CDR3nt: TGTGCCAGCAGCTTACAAGCGAATCAGCCCCAGCATTTT

d_gene: -
v_gene: TRBV19
abundance: -
j_gene: TRBJ1-5
CDR3aa: CASSDSLGTPSYQPQHF
CDR3nt: TGTGCCAGTAGTGACTCTCTCGGGACACCTTCGTATCAGCCCCAGCATTTT

d_gene: -
v_gene: TRBV7-9
abundance: -
j_gene: TRBJ2-1
CDR3aa: CASSSPLGKQFF
CDR3nt: TGTGCCAGCAGCTCCCCCCTCGGGAAGCAGTTCTTC

d_gene: -
v_gene: TRBV5-4
abundance: -
j_gene: TRBJ2-7
CDR3aa: CASSLQGVPYEQYF
CDR3nt: TGTGCCAGCAGCTTGCAAGGGGTACCCTACGAGCAGTACTTC

d_gene: -
v_gene: TRBV7-2
abundance: -
j_gene: TRBJ1-1
CDR3aa: CASSLYSGDEAFF
CDR3nt: TGTGCCAGCAGCTTATACTCAGGGGACGAAGCTTTCTTT

d_gene: -
v_gene: TRBV5-1
abundance: once
j_gene: TRBJ2-7
CDR3aa: CASSLARGNSYEQYF
CDR3nt: TGCGCCAGCAGCTTGGCCAGGGGAAACTCCTACGAGCAGTACTTC

d_gene: -
v_gene: TRBV10-3
abundance: -
j_gene: TRBJ2-5
CDR3aa: CAISDSETQYF
CDR3nt: TGTGCCATCAGTGACTCGGAGACCCAGTACTTC

d_gene: TRBD1
v_gene: TRBV7-2
abundance: -
j_gene: TRBJ1-2
CDR3aa: CASSYPDREANYGYTF
CDR3nt: TGTGCCAGCAGCTACCCGGACAGGGAAGCTAACTATGGCTACACCTTC

d_gene: -
v_gene: TRBV20-1
abundance: -
j_gene: TRBJ1-5
CDR3aa: CSARAAGPQHF
CDR3nt: TGCAGTGCTAGAGCGGCAGGACCCCAGCATTTT

d_gene: -
v_gene: TRBV6-5
abundance: -
j_gene: TRBJ1-5
CDR3aa: CASTSAGEGNQPQHF
CDR3nt: TGTGCCAGCACCTCGGCGGGGGAGGGCAATCAGCCCCAGCATTTT

d_gene: TRBD1
v_gene: TRBV30
abundance: -
j_gene: TRBJ1-4
CDR3aa: CAWSGAGGREKLFF
CDR3nt: TGTGCCTGGAGTGGGGCAGGGGGCAGAGAAAAACTGTTTTTT

d_gene: TRBD1
v_gene: TRBV5-1
abundance: -
j_gene: TRBJ1-3
CDR3aa: CASSLRQGGNTIYF
CDR3nt: TGCGCCAGCAGCTTGAGACAGGGGGGAAACACCATATATTTT

d_gene: TRBD2
v_gene: TRBV28
abundance: -
j_gene: TRBJ2-1
CDR3aa: CASSFLAGSSYNEQFF
CDR3nt: TGTGCCAGCAGTTTCCTAGCGGGGAGCTCCTACAATGAGCAGTTCTTC

d_gene: -
v_gene: TRBV19
abundance: -
j_gene: TRBJ2-1
CDR3aa: CASSILTASSYNEQFF
CDR3nt: TGTGCCAGTAGTATATTGACAGCGAGCTCCTACAATGAGCAGTTCTTC

d_gene: -
v_gene: TRBV14
abundance: -
j_gene: TRBJ2-1
CDR3aa: CASSQFLRNEQFF
CDR3nt: TGTGCCAGCAGCCAATTCCTACGGAATGAGCAGTTCTTC

d_gene: -
v_gene: TRBV19
abundance: -
j_gene: TRBJ1-4
CDR3aa: CASSPTDSKKLFF
CDR3nt: TGTGCCAGTAGCCCGACCGACAGCAAAAAACTGTTTTTT

d_gene: TRBD1
v_gene: TRBV6-5
abundance: -
j_gene: TRBJ1-6
CDR3aa: CASSYSAGGANSPLHF
CDR3nt: TGTGCCAGCAGTTACTCCGCAGGGGGAGCTAATTCACCCCTCCACTTT

d_gene: -
v_gene: TRBV6-5
abundance: few
j_gene: TRBJ2-3
CDR3aa: CASRLSRGYSDTQYF
CDR3nt: TGTGCCAGCAGACTATCGAGGGGGTATTCAGATACGCAGTATTTT

d_gene: TRBD1
v_gene: TRBV5-1
abundance: -
j_gene: TRBJ1-5
CDR3aa: CASSLQGASNQPQHF
CDR3nt: TGCGCCAGCAGCCTACAGGGGGCCAGCAATCAGCCCCAGCATTTT

d_gene: -
v_gene: TRBV10-2
abundance: -
j_gene: TRBJ1-5
CDR3aa: CASSVLWESNQPQHF
CDR3nt: TGCGCCAGCAGTGTTCTTTGGGAGAGCAATCAGCCCCAGCATTTT

d_gene: TRBD1
v_gene: TRBV11-2
abundance: -
j_gene: TRBJ1-2
CDR3aa: CASSFLPPGQGSYGYTF
CDR3nt: TGTGCCAGCAGCTTCCTACCCCCGGGACAGGGATCCTATGGCTACACCTTC

d_gene: -
v_gene: TRBV27
abundance: -
j_gene: TRBJ1-2
CDR3aa: CASSLREAHGYTF
CDR3nt: TGTGCCAGCAGTTTGCGTGAGGCGCATGGCTACACCTTC

d_gene: -
v_gene: TRBV7-9
abundance: -
j_gene: TRBJ2-4
CDR3aa: CASSEGAVNIQYF
CDR3nt: TGTGCCAGCAGCGAAGGGGCCGTGAACATTCAGTACTTC

d_gene: -
v_gene: TRBV18
abundance: -
j_gene: TRBJ2-1
CDR3aa: CASSPYRDSVFIEQFF
CDR3nt: TGTGCCAGCTCACCATACCGAGACAGTGTCTTTATTGAGCAGTTCTTC